Below, 23 T cell receptor beta chains from the same sample are listed, as sequenced in a study of T cell clonotyping in hematopoietic cell transplantation. Assay used: immunoSEQ multiplex PCR; TCRdb lists only in-frame clones, some missing. The sample has nearly 7,000 clones, about 98% seen once. This specimen consisted of PBMCs, obtained 30 days after allogeneic stem cell transplant. The receptor set was obtained from a male patient aged 60 to 75 who had an allogeneic stem cell transplant from a related donor, so the T cells may come from the graft donor. Some clones in this sample may be carry-over from other donors' samples.

The chain has TRBV28 and TRBJ1-1, with D possibly being TRBD1 (6 bases). This CDR3 is built from 14 residues. Germline V CDR1 and CDR2: MDHEN, SYDVKM. V was cut by 1 base and J by 1 base, with 7 bases left in between. The CDR3 nucleotides read TGTGCCAGCAGTTTATTCAGGGGGAACACTGAAGCTTTCTTT. It encodes CASSLFRGNTEAFF.

The CDR3 nucleotides read TGTGCCAGCAGTCCACACGGGACCGAGCATAATTCACCCCTCCACTTT. It is translated as CASSPHGTEHNSPLHF. This chain connects TRBV9 to TRBJ1-6; perhaps TRBD1 as D (5 bases). The CDR3 runs to 16 residues. The V gene lost 5 bases and the J gene lost 5 bases, with 17 bases spanning the gap. Germline assignment: CDR1 SGDLS and CDR2 YYNGEE.

This clone was recorded only once. The chain combines TRBV4-3 with TRBJ1-2; D might be TRBD1 (6 bases). Germline values: CDR1 LGHNA, CDR2 YSLEER. This CDR3 has 16 residues. V was clipped by 0 bases and J by 4 bases, with 15 bases between them. CDR3 nucleotides: TGCGCCAGCAGCCAAGATTTTTTTCAGGGGTCCTATGGCTACACCTTC. This encodes CASSQDFFQGSYGYTF.

The chain combines TRBV5-5 with TRBJ1-2; D ambiguous. V lost 0 bases and J 0 bases, leaving 9 bases between the germline ends. The CDR3 contains 15 residues. Looked up from germline, CDR1 is SGHKS and CDR2 is YYEKEE (reference sequence). The CDR3 spells CASSLDVSANYGYTF. The CDR3 DNA sequence: TGTGCCAGCAGCTTGGACGTATCAGCTAACTATGGCTACACCTTC.

The chain links TRBV4-1 to TRBJ2-7, with 7 nucleotides matching TRBD2. The CDR3 sequence is 15 residues long. With 5 bases clipped from V and 0 bases from J, the junction kept 7 bases outside the gene matches. Germline V CDR1 and CDR2: MGHRA, YSYEKL. The CDR3 here is CASSFSAGPSYEQYF. In nucleotides, the CDR3 is TGCGCCAGCAGCTTCTCAGCGGGGCCCTCCTACGAGCAGTACTTC.

The chain joins TRBV5-1 to TRBJ1-3, with a possible D match to TRBD1 (6 bases). This CDR3 has 15 amino acids. The V and J ends lost 2 bases and 1 base respectively, with 10 bases between them. Germline V gives CDR1 SGHRS, CDR2 YFSETQ. The CDR3 nucleotides read TGCGCCAGCAGCTTAGGGGGGAATTCTGGAAACACCATATATTTT. As protein: CASSLGGNSGNTIYF.

This clone appeared a single time. This chain uses TRBV5-1 with TRBJ2-2, with D maybe TRBD1 (6 bases). Between the trimmed V and J ends, which lost 3 bases and 5 bases, there was a span of 11 bases. Germline CDR1 is SGHRS and CDR2 is YFSETQ. The CDR3 is made up of 14 amino acids. CDR3 protein: CASSSTGLTGELFF. The CDR3, as DNA: TGCGCCAGCAGCTCCACAGGGCTAACCGGGGAGCTGTTTTTT.

CDR3 nucleotide sequence: TGTGCCAGCAGCCAAGAGTCAGGAATCTTTAGCAATCAGCCCCAGCATTTT. Translated, it gives CASSQESGIFSNQPQHF. V gene TRBV4-2 combines with J gene TRBJ1-5; no clear D gene. This CDR3 region has 17 residues. From germline, CDR1 is LGHNA and CDR2 YNFKEQ. Trimming stripped 0 bases from V and 0 bases from J, with 12 bases between.

The rearrangement joins TRBV9 to TRBJ2-3, with unresolved D. CDR3 size: 14 residues. The V gene's germline CDR1 is SGDLS and CDR2 YYNGEE. V was trimmed by 0 bases and J by 2 bases, leaving 7 bases between them. CDR3 DNA: TGTGCCAGCAGCGTAGAAGCAAACACAGATACGCAGTATTTT. It encodes CASSVEANTDTQYF. Variable domain in full (rest from reference TRBV9 and TRBJ2-3): DSGVTQTPKHLITATGQRVTLRCSPRSGDLSVYWYQQSLDQGLQFLIQYYNGEERAKGNILERFSAQQFPDLHSELNLSSLELGDSALYFCASSVEANTDTQYFGPGTRLTVL.

The chain links TRBV7-2 to TRBJ1-2; D perhaps matches TRBD1 (5 bases). Germline V CDR1 and CDR2: SGHTA, FQGNSA. V lost 1 base, J lost 2 bases, and 8 bases lay in between. The CDR3 is 14 amino acids. CDR3 bases: TGTGCCAGCAGCTTAGAAGACAGAAACTATGGCTACACCTTC. It encodes CASSLEDRNYGYTF.

The rearrangement uses TRBV6-1 and TRBJ2-5; perhaps D is TRBD1 or TRBD2 (7 bases each). CDR3 length: 14 amino acids. Between the trimmed V and J ends, which lost 6 bases and 5 bases, there was a span of 16 bases. The germline V gene encodes CDR1 MNHNS and CDR2 SASEGT. CDR3 sequence (DNA): TGTGCCAGCAGGCCAGGGGGGGGGCTTGAGACCCAGTACTTC. Protein sequence: CASRPGGGLETQYF.

The rearrangement uses TRBV30 and TRBJ1-3, with D hard to call. Trimming removed 4 bases from V and 0 bases from J, with 10 bases in between. The CDR3 has 14 amino acids. In germline, CDR1 is GTSNPN, CDR2 SVGIG (reference sequence). CDR3 residues: CAWIQPFSGNTIYF. DNA for the CDR3: TGTGCCTGGATACAGCCTTTCTCTGGAAACACCATATATTTT.

This chain uses TRBV28 with TRBJ2-7, with D perhaps TRBD1 (5 bases). Germline V gene sequence: CDR1 MDHEN, CDR2 SYDVKM. The CDR3 is 13 residues long. V was clipped by 8 bases and J by 1 base, with 12 bases between them. Written as DNA, the CDR3 is TGTGCCAGCCTCACAGGTCGTTCCTACGAGCAGTACTTC. Protein product: CASLTGRSYEQYF.

The gene calls are TRBV6-5 and TRBJ1-4; unclear D gene. V shed 6 bases and J shed 8 bases, with 13 bases lying between them. Germline V gene sequence: CDR1 MNHEY, CDR2 SVGAGI. This CDR3 spans 13 amino acids. This CDR3 reads CASRTLPEEKLFF. CDR3 sequence (DNA): TGTGCCAGCAGAACCCTTCCCGAGGAAAAACTGTTTTTT.

The chain carries TRBV7-8 and TRBJ1-4, with D tentatively TRBD1 (5 bases). CDR1 and CDR2 from the germline V gene are SGHVS and FQNEAQ. Trimming stripped 1 base from V and 6 bases from J, with 12 bases between. The CDR3 has 15 amino acids. CDR3 loop: CASSLGGAVDEKLFF. The CDR3 DNA reads TGTGCCAGCAGCTTAGGGGGCGCAGTAGATGAAAAACTGTTTTTT. Full variable domain (outside the CDR3, taken from reference TRBV7-8 and TRBJ1-4): GAGVSQSPRYKVAKRGQDVALRCDPISGHVSLFWYQQALGQGPEFLTYFQNEAQLDKSGLPSDRFFAERPEGSVSTLKIQRTQQEDSAVYLCASSLGGAVDEKLFFGSGTQLSVL.

This chain uses TRBV6-5 with TRBJ1-5; D might be TRBD1 (5 bases). The germline V and J ends were trimmed by 5 bases and 7 bases, with 18 bases remaining between them. This CDR3 has 15 amino acids. Germline assignment: CDR1 MNHEY and CDR2 SVGAGI. CDR3 amino acids: CASSRDRLARQPQHF. The CDR3 nucleotides read TGTGCCAGCAGTCGGGACCGGCTTGCGCGCCAGCCCCAGCATTTT.

The rearrangement joins TRBV5-1 to TRBJ1-1; no definite D call. The V end lost 2 bases, the J end lost 4 bases, and 9 bases lay between the germline ends. Germline V gene lookup returns CDR1 SGHRS and CDR2 YFSETQ. CDR3 length equals 13 residues. The CDR3 reads CASSFGDSTEAFF. Written as DNA, the CDR3 is TGCGCCAGCAGCTTTGGGGATAGCACTGAAGCTTTCTTT.

The CDR3 region has the DNA TGTGCCAGCAGTTTACCCCAGGGTGGAAACACCATATATTTT. Translating it yields CASSLPQGGNTIYF. V gene TRBV28 combines with J gene TRBJ1-3; weak D call: TRBD1 (5 bases). Germline lookup yields CDR1 MDHEN and CDR2 SYDVKM. V was cut by 2 bases and J by 3 bases, with 8 bases left in between. The CDR3 is 14 residues long. Full variable domain (missing parts from reference TRBV28 and TRBJ1-3): DVKVTQSSRYLVKRTGEKVFLECVQDMDHENMFWYRQDPGLGLRLIYFSYDVKMKEKGDIPEGYSVSREKKERFSLILESASTNQTSMYLCASSLPQGGNTIYFGEGSWLTVV.

V usage is TRBV5-1 and J usage is TRBJ2-5, with D perhaps TRBD2 (5 bases). Per the germline V gene, CDR1 is SGHRS and CDR2 is YFSETQ. Trimming removed 2 bases at V and 2 bases at J, with 16 bases between. The CDR3 runs to 16 residues. The CDR3 here is CASSFLAPGFQETQYF. CDR3 nucleotide sequence: TGCGCCAGCAGCTTTCTCGCTCCGGGGTTTCAAGAGACCCAGTACTTC.

J is TRBJ2-2 and V is TRBV7-7; 7 bases line up with TRBD1. V was pared by 4 bases and J by 4 bases, with 0 bases of the junction left unmatched. The CDR3 has 13 amino acids. CDR1 SSHAT and CDR2 FNYEAQ come from the germline V gene (reference sequence). The CDR3: CASSSGGTGELFF. The DNA of the CDR3 is TGTGCCAGCAGCTCAGGGGGCACCGGGGAGCTGTTTTTT.

V usage is TRBV5-8 and J usage is TRBJ1-2; no clear D. Trimming removed 1 base at V and 0 bases at J, with 19 bases between. The CDR3 runs to 18 residues. From germline, CDR1 is SGHTS and CDR2 YDEGEE. The CDR3 sequence is CASSLSGGNPFANYGYTF. DNA for the CDR3: TGTGCCAGCAGCTTGTCAGGAGGGAACCCATTCGCTAACTATGGCTACACCTTC. Combining the CDR3 with reference TRBV5-8 and TRBJ1-2 gives the whole variable domain EAGVTQSPTHLIKTRGQQATLRCSPISGHTSVYWYQQALGLGLQFLLWYDEGEERNRGNFPPRFSGRQFPNYSSELNVNALELEDSALYLCASSLSGGNPFANYGYTFGSGTRLTVV.

This rearrangement joins TRBV18 to TRBJ2-7; no clear D gene. The V gene's germline CDR1 is KGHSH and CDR2 LQKENI. V lost 2 bases, J lost 1 base, and 15 bases lay in between. This CDR3 is 16 amino acids long. For the CDR3, the DNA is TGTGCCAGCTCACCAATTGGTCGTGCCGAATCCTACGAGCAGTACTTC. Translated, it gives CASSPIGRAESYEQYF. Together with reference TRBV18 and TRBJ2-7, the CDR3 gives the full variable domain: NAGVMQNPRHLVRRRGQEARLRCSPMKGHSHVYWYRQLPEEGLKFMVYLQKENIIDESGMPKERFSAEFPKEGPSILRIQQVVRGDSAAYFCASSPIGRAESYEQYFGPGTRLTVT.

The J gene is TRBJ1-2, the V gene TRBV28; TRBD1 matches 11 bases. The CDR3 length is 17 residues. Looked up from germline, CDR1 is MDHEN and CDR2 is SYDVKM. The trim removed 6 bases at V and 2 bases at J, leaving 11 bases unmatched. The CDR3 reads CASRPDRGQSGNYGYTF. The DNA of the CDR3 is TGTGCCAGCAGACCGGACAGGGGGCAAAGTGGGAACTATGGCTACACCTTC.